This TCR beta chain is drawn from a study of blood T cell repertoires in COVID-19. Study information: Italy, Spain and the United States were the sources of the convalescent and acute COVID-19 samples.

This clone has a single count. Sequencing was performed with immunoSEQ multiplex PCR; in TCRdb, only in-frame clones are kept and a portion is missing. The sample holds fewer than 700,000 clones, around 90% seen once. This CDR3 region has 16 residues. Per germline, CDR1 SQVTM and CDR2 ANQGSEA. The germline V and J ends were trimmed by 4 bases and 0 bases, with 15 bases remaining between them. The clonotype originates from a woman aged 45 to 65 with COVID-19, enrolled during active disease. Sequenced sample: peripheral blood. V is TRBV29-1 and J is TRBJ2-2; D might be TRBD1 (6 bases). The CDR3 sequence: CSVVVLGHPNTGELFF. In nucleotides, the CDR3 is TGCAGCGTTGTTGTTTTGGGACACCCGAACACCGGGGAGCTGTTTTTT.